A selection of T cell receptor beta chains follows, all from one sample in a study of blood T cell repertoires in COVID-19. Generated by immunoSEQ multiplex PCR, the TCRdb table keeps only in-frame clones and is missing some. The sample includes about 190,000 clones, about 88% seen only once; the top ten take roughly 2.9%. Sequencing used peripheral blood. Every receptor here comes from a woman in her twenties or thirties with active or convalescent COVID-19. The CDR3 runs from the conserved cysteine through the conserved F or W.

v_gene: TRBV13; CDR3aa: CASSFRQGARNSPLHF
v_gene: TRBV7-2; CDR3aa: CASSLVATGGNTEAFF
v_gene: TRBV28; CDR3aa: CANWASGRFVSSTDTQYF
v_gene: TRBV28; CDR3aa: CASSLRGYEQYF
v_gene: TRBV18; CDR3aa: CASSGPSSYEQYF
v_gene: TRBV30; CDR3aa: CAWRRELEAFF
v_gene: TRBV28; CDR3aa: CASRTPGGGHYGYTF
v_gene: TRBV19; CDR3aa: CASTHGLAGGLSRDTQYF
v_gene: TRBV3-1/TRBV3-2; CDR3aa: CASSQDPGQSLPQHF
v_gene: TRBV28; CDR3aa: CASTKGQGGQETQYF
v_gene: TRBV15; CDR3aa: CATSGGTAYGYTF
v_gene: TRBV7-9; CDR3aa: CASSQGQGGGEQYF
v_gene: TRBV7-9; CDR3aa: CASSLLGTEAFF
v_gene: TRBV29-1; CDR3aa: CSVGQTGLDEKLFF
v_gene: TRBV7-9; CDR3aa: CASSLFGGWGYTF
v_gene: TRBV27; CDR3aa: CASSFGGGLGALHF
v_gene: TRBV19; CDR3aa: CASNPGDPLGYTF
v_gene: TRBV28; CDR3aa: CASLPGFYNEQFF
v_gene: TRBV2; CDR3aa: CASSELAGGPDTQYF
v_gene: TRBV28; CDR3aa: CATRGTGRNEQYF
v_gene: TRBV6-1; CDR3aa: CASSDPQGWGFRNQPQHF
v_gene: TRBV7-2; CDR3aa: CASSRDFANTGELFF
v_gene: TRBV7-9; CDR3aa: CASSQQNTEAFF
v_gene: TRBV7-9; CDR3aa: CASSLVSFNFSYEQYF
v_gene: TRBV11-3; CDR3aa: CASSPGTGESLGYTF
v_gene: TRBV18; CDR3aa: CASSPTSGSTGELFF
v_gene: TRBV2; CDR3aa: CASSEPRGTYEQYF
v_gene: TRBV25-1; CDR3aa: CASRGPTAYGYTF
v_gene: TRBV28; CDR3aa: CASSLGGEEAFF
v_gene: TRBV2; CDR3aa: CASSDPISSGNTIYF
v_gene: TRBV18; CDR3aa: CASSRTVRDKNTEAFF
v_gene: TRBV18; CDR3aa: CASSPSWGAGQPQHF
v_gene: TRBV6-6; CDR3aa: CASSYPQGNGNTIYF
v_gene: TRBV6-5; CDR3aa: CASQSPGILYGYTF
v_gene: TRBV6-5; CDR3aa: CASSYLSTGEETQYF
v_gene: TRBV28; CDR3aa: CASLLTPGGREQYF
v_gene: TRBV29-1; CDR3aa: CSVEEGGGDTEAFF
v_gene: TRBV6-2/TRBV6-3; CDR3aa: CASSSWTGSYEQYF
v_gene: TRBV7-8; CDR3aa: CASSPPGGFNGYTF
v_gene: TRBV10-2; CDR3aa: CASSEGGIINEQFF
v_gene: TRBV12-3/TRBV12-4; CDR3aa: CASTSAGDEQYF
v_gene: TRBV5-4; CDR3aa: CASSALPGQSETQYF
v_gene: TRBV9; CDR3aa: CASSAGLAGASTGELFF
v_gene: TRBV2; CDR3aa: CASREGDTQYF
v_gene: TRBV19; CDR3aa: CASSKGGSYSNQPQHF
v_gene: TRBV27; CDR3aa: CASSRRQGIETIYF
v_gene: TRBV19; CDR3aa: CASSRGTGDNTGELFF